Below are 5 T cell receptor beta chains sequenced from a single sample in a study of T cell responses to AZD1222 COVID-19 vaccine (dated by TCRdb to the early 2020s). The time point label for this specimen denotes: about 28 days (+/-7) after the second vaccine dose. Preparation of the library involved the immunoSEQ multiplex PCR assay. As stored in TCRdb, this immuneACCESS dataset retains in-frame rearrangements with V and J assigned. A fraction of the clones does not appear; measured against another copy, unresolved V genes explain less than half of the discrepancy, and the remainder lacks a known reason. The table for this sample lists 250,000 to 300,000 clones; about 94% of them were counted only once. The ten biggest clones cover roughly 0.6% of the sample. The sequencing here drew on peripheral blood, taken 28 days after the second AZD1222 dose. Source of these receptors: an adult who received the AZD1222 COVID-19 vaccine.

The chain uses TRBV5-6 and TRBJ1-2, with D unresolved. CDR3 size: 13 residues. Trimming pared 1 base from V and 4 bases from J, leaving 8 bases between. CDR1 is SGHDT, CDR2 YYEEEE, per germline. The CDR3 DNA reads TGTGCCAGCAGCTTGTTAGGGAGCTATGGCTACACCTTC. Amino acids: CASSLLGSYGYTF.

The rearrangement joins TRBV19 to TRBJ1-6; D might be TRBD1 (5 bases). The CDR3 totals 16 residues. Germline lookup yields CDR1 LNHDA and CDR2 SQIVND (reference sequence). Trimming took 6 bases from V and 8 from J, leaving 20 bases between them. CDR3 nucleotides: TGTGCCAGTAGCAGAGCGGGGGTAACCTTCGATTCACCCCTCCACTTT. Encoded protein: CASSRAGVTFDSPLHF.

The gene calls are TRBV7-6 and TRBJ1-1; D perhaps matches TRBD1 (6 bases). There are 17 residues in the CDR3. Germline CDR1 and CDR2: SGHVS and FNYEAQ. Trimming shortened V by 0 bases and J by 1 base, and 15 bases separated the two germline ends. The CDR3 is CASSLAGTGYQNTEAFF. For the CDR3, the DNA is TGTGCCAGCAGCTTAGCAGGCACAGGGTACCAGAACACTGAAGCTTTCTTT. The variable domain in full, completed from reference TRBV7-6 and TRBJ1-1, reads GAGVSQSPRYKVTKRGQDVALRCDPISGHVSLYWYRQALGQGPEFLTYFNYEAQQDKSGLPNDRFSAERPEGSISTLTIQRTEQRDSAMYRCASSLAGTGYQNTEAFFGQGTRLTVV.

The chain carries TRBV25-1 and TRBJ1-5; no clear D. V was cut by 0 bases and J by 0 bases, with 3 bases left in between. Germline V gene data show CDR1 as MGHDK and CDR2 as SYGVNS. The CDR3 extends over 14 amino acids. The DNA of the CDR3 is TGTGCCAGCAGTGAATATAATAGCAATCAGCCCCAGCATTTT. Translating gives CASSEYNSNQPQHF. Variable domain in full (rest from reference TRBV25-1 and TRBJ1-5): EADIYQTPRYLVIGTGKKITLECSQTMGHDKMYWYQQDPGMELHLIHYSYGVNSTEKGDLSSESTVSRIRTEHFPLTLESARPSHTSQYLCASSEYNSNQPQHFGDGTRLSIL.

The V and J genes are TRBV2 and TRBJ1-2; D perhaps matches TRBD1 (5 bases). The CDR3 runs 14 residues. Germline V gene sequence: CDR1 SNHLY, CDR2 FYNNEI. Trimming shortened V by 6 bases and J by 4 bases, and 15 bases separated the two germline ends. The CDR3 loop is CASSRSWGGYGYTF. In nucleotides, the CDR3 is TGTGCCAGCAGCCGATCTTGGGGGGGCTATGGCTACACCTTC.